This T cell receptor (beta chain) stems from a study of T cell clonotyping in hematopoietic cell transplantation. Trimming pared 0 bases from V and 8 bases from J, leaving 14 bases between. The CDR3 runs 14 residues. Germline V gene data show CDR1 as SGHRS and CDR2 as YFSETQ. Assay used: immunoSEQ multiplex PCR; TCRdb lists only in-frame clones, some missing. The data show about 76,000 clones, 90% to 96% seen once. Documented time point: recipient sample about 28 days before transplant, after cytoreduction. The source material was peripheral blood mononuclear cells, sampled before stem cell transplant. The chain is built from TRBV5-1 and TRBJ1-2; possible D gene TRBD1, 6 bases. This TCR was recovered from a woman aged 45-65 years with acute myeloid leukemia. Some clones in this sample may be carry-over from other donors' samples. This chain's CDR3 is CASSLDGGPRGYTF. CDR3 nucleotide sequence: TGCGCCAGCAGCTTGGATGGGGGGCCCAGGGGCTACACCTTC.